The 29 T cell receptor beta chains given below trace back to one sample, sequenced in a study of T cells in Graves' hyperthyroidism and ophthalmopathy. TCR beta CDR3 sequences were amplified from RNA transcripts. HTBI primers were the set used in a first-round RT-PCR of the TCR CDR3. TCRdb used MiXCR to reprocess the multiplex PCR reads, holding one entry per CDR3 protein. The sample lists about 96,000 distinct CDR3 sequences, roughly 56% seen once, with less than 30% in the top ten. Specimen: blood. These receptors all stem from a woman aged 40 to 55 with Graves' hyperthyroidism.

In its sample, this clonotype was seen once. This chain links TRBV6-6 with TRBJ2-7, with D possibly TRBD2 on 5 matching bases. This CDR3 region has 16 residues. V was cut by 4 bases and J by 0 bases, with 16 bases left in between. In germline, CDR1 is MNHNY, CDR2 SVGAGI (reference sequence). CDR3 protein: CASSFSGESASYEQYF. DNA of the CDR3: TGTGCCAGCAGTTTCTCCGGGGAATCGGCCTCCTACGAGCAGTACTTC.

Many counts were recorded for this clonotype. The J gene is TRBJ2-2, the V gene TRBV15; 7 bases map to TRBD2. J gave up 6 bases and V 9 bases, and 1 base lay outside the gene matches. Germline V gives CDR1 LNHNV, CDR2 YYDKDF (reference sequence). The length of the CDR3 is 11 residues. The CDR3 is CATGGAGELFF. As DNA, the CDR3 is TGTGCCACGGGGGGGGCCGGGGAGCTGTTTTTT.

V gene TRBV29-1 combines with J gene TRBJ1-4; 8 nucleotides match TRBD1. Trimming at V came to 8 bases and at J to 2 bases, leaving 10 bases not matched to a gene. Germline CDR1 SQVTM, CDR2 ANQGSEA. The CDR3 has 15 residues. The CDR3 reads CSSLNRGKTNEKLFF. CDR3 in DNA: TGCAGCTCACTAAACAGGGGGAAGACTAATGAAAAACTGTTTTTT.

This clonotype was picked up one time. The chain is built from TRBV5-1 and TRBJ2-7; D ambiguous. Trimming took off 0 bases at V and 2 bases at J, with 6 bases between the two ends. The CDR3 is 13 amino acids. Germline loops: CDR1 SGHRS, CDR2 YFSETQ. The CDR3 reads CASSLGRTYEQYF. CDR3 in DNA: TGCGCCAGCAGCTTGGGACGGACCTACGAGCAGTACTTC.

J is TRBJ1-6 and V is TRBV20-1; 7 nucleotides agree with TRBD1. Germline V CDR1 and CDR2: DFQATT, SNEGSKA (reference sequence). This CDR3 has 14 residues. The junction had 10 bases not matched to a gene; V was cut back by 4 bases and J by 10 bases. The CDR3 DNA follows: TGCAGTGCTAAGGGGGGACAGCTCGAATCACCCCTCCACTTT. It is translated as CSAKGGQLESPLHF.

The chain has TRBV20-1 and TRBJ2-5; the match to TRBD2 covers 9 bases. CDR1 DFQATT and CDR2 SNEGSKA come from the germline V gene (reference sequence). The trim removed 5 bases at V and 5 bases at J, leaving 9 bases unmatched. The CDR3 contains 14 residues. The CDR3 spells CSAVGGRAPETQYF. The CDR3, as DNA: TGCAGTGCTGTGGGCGGGAGGGCCCCTGAGACCCAGTACTTC.

V usage is TRBV4-1 and J usage is TRBJ2-5, with unresolved D. Between the trimmed V and J ends, which lost 0 bases and 0 bases, there was a span of 5 bases. Germline CDR1 reads MGHRA; CDR2 reads YSYEKL. The CDR3 is made up of 14 amino acids. The CDR3 DNA sequence: TGCGCCAGCAGCCAAGATGGGTACCAAGAGACCCAGTACTTC. The encoded protein is CASSQDGYQETQYF.

For this clonotype: Because the CDR3's place on the DNA is in doubt, the DNA is left out and the CDR3 is given as listed by TCRdb. This chain connects TRBV10-3 to TRBJ1-6; the D call TRBD1 from the table was never checked on the DNA. Germline V lookup: CDR1 ENHRY, CDR2 SYGVKD. Inclusive of both ends, the CDR3 amounts to 24 amino acids. The CDR3 protein is CAISAQSYICSARDLGVSNSPLHF.

This clonotype came up many times. The chain uses TRBV5-1 and TRBJ2-7; 7 bases map to TRBD1. The CDR3 spans 14 residues. The junction had 3 bases not matched to a gene; V was cut back by 0 bases and J by 3 bases. Germline CDR1 SGHRS, CDR2 YFSETQ. CDR3 bases: TGCGCCAGCAGCTTGGCCGGGACAGTCTACGAGCAGTACTTC. Its protein product is CASSLAGTVYEQYF.

This clonotype was seen many times. The rearrangement links TRBV6-7 to TRBJ2-7; no definite D call. TRBV6-7 is given ORF status, its function remaining uncertain. The CDR3 loop spans 12 amino acids. V lost 7 bases and J 5 bases, leaving 12 bases between the germline ends. This CDR3 reads CASKPTVDEQYF. DNA of the CDR3: TGTGCCAGCAAACCAACCGTGGACGAGCAGTACTTC.

Relative to its sample, this clonotype is large. CDR3 in amino acids: CASSQVAQPDYEQYF. CDR3 sequence (DNA): TGCGCCAGCAGCCAAGTAGCACAGCCCGACTACGAGCAGTACTTC. The rearrangement uses TRBV4-3 and TRBJ2-7, with D unresolved. Deletions cut 1 base from V and 3 bases from J, with 13 bases between. Germline V gene sequence: CDR1 LGHNA, CDR2 YSLEER. The CDR3 covers 15 residues.

This clonotype was counted between two and nine times. The V gene is TRBV7-2, the J gene TRBJ1-3; weak D call: TRBD1 (5 bases). Germline V gives CDR1 SGHTA, CDR2 FQGNSA. The CDR3 sequence is 18 residues long. The V and J ends lost 5 bases and 0 bases respectively, with 20 bases between them. This chain's CDR3 is CASSPRGVPRYSGNTIYF. CDR3 DNA: TGTGCCAGCAGCCCCCGGGGGGTCCCACGATACTCTGGAAACACCATATATTTT.

The V call is TRBV29-1, the J call TRBJ2-7; D not resolved. CDR3 size: 13 residues. Germline lookup yields CDR1 SQVTM and CDR2 ANQGSEA. V lost 2 bases, J lost 5 bases, and 13 bases lay in between. CDR3 DNA: TGCAGCGTTGAATCCCTTGGTCGGGACGAGCAGTACTTC. The encoded protein is CSVESLGRDEQYF.

The table lists this clonotype with many counts. This chain joins TRBV10-3 and TRBJ1-4; 10 bases line up with TRBD1. This CDR3 has 14 amino acids. CDR1 and CDR2 (germline): ENHRY, SYGVKD. V shed 11 bases and J 8 bases; nucleotides not matched to a gene: 11. CDR3 bases: TGTGCCTCCAAGGCCGGACAGGGGGGAGAAAAACTGTTTTTT. Translating gives CASKAGQGGEKLFF.

Remarks on this clonotype: One end of the junction varies from germline; a read error may be responsible. This rearrangement joins TRBV2 to TRBJ1-2; TRBD1 might be the D (5 bases). CDR1 SNHLY and CDR2 FYNNEI come from the germline V gene. This CDR3 is built from 14 residues. In DNA form, the CDR3 reads TGTACCAGCAGAGATCTCGGGGGAAACTATGGCTACACCTTC. This sequence encodes CTSRDLGGNYGYTF.

A note on this clonotype: Germline and junction disagree at one end, which may indicate a read error. The chain carries TRBV7-2 and TRBJ2-7; 7 bases map to TRBD2. Germline CDR1 reads SGHTA; CDR2 reads FQGNSA. The CDR3 length is 14 residues. The CDR3 reads CASSQGEGRYGQYF. For the CDR3, the DNA is TGTGCCAGCAGCCAAGGGGAGGGCCGCTACGGGCAGTACTTC.

This clonotype was found many times. J is TRBJ2-2 and V is TRBV29-1; 8 nucleotides line up with TRBD1. The CDR3 consists of 15 residues. Germline CDR1 and CDR2: SQVTM and ANQGSEA. V was pared by 6 bases and J by 4 bases, with 10 bases of the junction left unmatched. CDR3 amino acids: CSVNRPGGLTGELFF. The CDR3 nucleotides are TGCAGCGTGAACCGGCCAGGGGGCCTCACCGGGGAGCTGTTTTTT.

This clonotype was seen many times. The V and J genes are TRBV2 and TRBJ1-6, with 7 bases that match TRBD1. The CDR3 has 15 amino acids. Germline CDR1 SNHLY, CDR2 FYNNEI. Trimming cost V 4 bases and J 10 bases; bases outside gene matches: 10. The CDR3 region has the DNA TGTGCCAGCAGTGCAGGGGGGATCAGGGAATCACCCCTCCACTTT. Its protein product is CASSAGGIRESPLHF.

V and J are TRBV19 and TRBJ1-3; the D gene is possibly TRBD1 (6 bases). The CDR3 has 13 amino acids. With 5 bases removed from V and 8 bases from J, the gap between germline ends came to 13 bases. Germline CDR1 is LNHDA and CDR2 is SQIVND (reference sequence). CDR3 sequence reads: CASSPSGGYTIYF. The CDR3 DNA is TGTGCCAGTAGTCCTAGCGGGGGCTACACCATATATTTT.

This clonotype was recorded at least ten times. The chain couples TRBV7-2 to TRBJ1-1; D gene uncertain. The CDR3 sequence is 16 residues long. Trimming took 3 bases from V and 0 from J, leaving 14 bases between them. Looked up from germline, CDR1 is SGHTA and CDR2 is FQGNSA. CDR3 protein: CASSFGTGILNTEAFF. CDR3 nucleotide sequence: TGTGCCAGCAGCTTCGGTACGGGAATACTGAACACTGAAGCTTTCTTT.

Comment on this clonotype: One end of the junction is discordant with germline, which a read error may explain. The gene calls are TRBV11-2 and TRBJ2-5; 10 nucleotides line up with TRBD1. The CDR3 is 15 amino acids. From germline, CDR1 is SGHAT and CDR2 FQNNGV. The CDR3 nucleotides read TGTGCCAGCAGCGCCGGGGGGACAGGGGAAGAGACCCAGTACTTT. As protein: CASSAGGTGEETQYF.

The V gene is TRBV9, the J gene TRBJ1-2; D is uncertain. Germline V gene sequence: CDR1 SGDLS, CDR2 YYNGEE. V shed 0 bases and J shed 4 bases, with 16 bases lying between them. The CDR3 sequence is 16 residues long. CDR3 loop: CASSVDLADILYGYTF. The CDR3 coding sequence is TGTGCCAGCAGCGTAGACCTCGCAGACATCCTCTATGGCTACACCTTC.

This chain joins TRBV5-1 and TRBJ2-7; D could derive from TRBD1 or TRBD2 (5 bases each). Germline V gives CDR1 SGHRS, CDR2 YFSETQ. V was trimmed by 0 bases and J by 2 bases, leaving 9 bases between them. This CDR3 comprises 14 residues. CDR3 in DNA: TGCGCCAGCAGCTTGGGGGACGAGCCCTACGAGCAGTACTTC. Translated: CASSLGDEPYEQYF.

The rearrangement uses TRBV7-9 and TRBJ2-5, with TRBD1 identical over 7 bases. Germline V gene sequence: CDR1 SEHNR, CDR2 FQNEAQ (reference sequence). CDR3 length: 14 residues. V lost 6 bases and J lost 4; bases outside the gene matches: 8. The CDR3: CASSPQGWAETQYF. The CDR3 nucleotides read TGTGCCAGCAGTCCACAGGGGTGGGCAGAGACCCAGTACTTC.

The rearrangement links TRBV19 to TRBJ2-1; 10 nucleotides align to TRBD2. The CDR3 runs to 17 residues. The ends lost 5 bases at V and 3 bases at J; junction bases unmatched: 10. From germline, CDR1 is LNHDA and CDR2 SQIVND (reference sequence). The CDR3 nucleotides are TGTGCCAGTAGTCCTTACCTACTAGCGGGGATCTACAATGAGCAGTTCTTC. Protein product: CASSPYLLAGIYNEQFF.

J is TRBJ1-2 and V is TRBV7-9; TRBD1 agrees at 7 bases. Per the germline V gene, CDR1 is SEHNR and CDR2 is FQNEAQ (reference sequence). This CDR3 has 13 amino acids. J gave up 4 bases and V 5 bases, and 4 bases lay outside the gene matches. CDR3 bases: TGTGCCAGCAGCCCCCGGGACAGCTATGGCTACACCTTC. Translating gives CASSPRDSYGYTF.

The table lists this clonotype with many counts. This chain connects TRBV4-1 to TRBJ2-2; 12 bases are shared with TRBD2. CDR3 length equals 17 residues. Germline loops: CDR1 MGHRA, CDR2 YSYEKL. Unmatched junction bases numbered 8, after V lost 5 bases and J lost 4 bases. The CDR3 here is CASSARLAGEGTGELFF. The CDR3 nucleotides are TGCGCCAGCAGCGCCCGACTAGCGGGAGAGGGCACCGGGGAGCTGTTTTTT.

With respect to this clonotype: A much larger clone sits a single nucleotide away, making a read error possible. This chain joins TRBV11-2 and TRBJ1-1, with D tentatively TRBD1 (5 bases). The CDR3 is made up of 15 amino acids. CDR1 is SGHAT and CDR2 is FQNNGV in the germline V gene. Here the CDR3 DNA reads TGTGCCAACAGCTTCACTCGGGGGGTGAACACTGAAGCTTTCTTT. It translates to CANSFTRGVNTEAFF.

This clonotype appeared many times. The chain links TRBV2 to TRBJ1-4; perhaps TRBD1 as D (5 bases). The CDR3 sequence is 13 residues long. Trimming stripped 8 bases from V and 0 bases from J, with 7 bases between. Germline V gene lookup returns CDR1 SNHLY and CDR2 FYNNEI. CDR3: CASVRATNEKLFF. The CDR3 region has the DNA TGTGCCAGCGTCAGGGCAACTAATGAAAAACTGTTTTTT.